The 10 T cell receptor beta chains presented below share a single source sample, sequenced in a study of CD8 T cells in Susac syndrome. A quantity of roughly 0.5 to 1 ug RNA underwent reverse transcription using random hexamers. TCRdb called the immunoSEQ multiplex PCR reads again in MiXCR, with one record for every CDR3 protein. Of about 140,000 distinct CDR3 sequences listed, 90% to 95% are singletons. Sequencing was carried out using CD8+ T cells from PBMCs. The source is a human donor in good health.

The gene calls are TRBV27 and TRBJ2-7, with TRBD1 matching over 8 bases. J was trimmed by 0 bases and V by 4 bases; bases with no gene match: 2. CDR1 is MNHEY, CDR2 SMNVEV, per germline (reference sequence). CDR3 length equals 14 residues. The CDR3 loop is CASSSTGGSYEQYF. CDR3 coding DNA: TGTGCCAGCAGTTCCACAGGGGGCTCCTACGAGCAGTACTTC.

The CDR3 sequence is CASSLGAGGFNEAFF. The DNA for the CDR3 is TGTGCCAGCAGCTTAGGGGCAGGGGGATTTAATGAAGCTTTCTTT. The genes are TRBV7-8 and TRBJ1-1, with 7 positions matching TRBD1. The CDR3 loop spans 15 amino acids. The germline gives CDR1 SGHVS, CDR2 FQNEAQ. Trimming took 1 base from V and 7 from J; bases not matched to a gene: 9.

The chain uses TRBV20-1 and TRBJ2-5; 7 bases match TRBD2. CDR3 size: 12 residues. V trimming: 6 bases; J trimming: 1 base; junction bases outside the gene matches: 2. From germline, CDR1 is DFQATT and CDR2 SNEGSKA (reference sequence). CDR3: CSAASGQETQYF. The CDR3 coding sequence is TGCAGTGCGGCTAGCGGCCAAGAGACCCAGTACTTC.

The chain has TRBV5-6 and TRBJ2-1, with TRBD2 identical over 8 bases. The V and J ends lost 0 bases and 9 bases, in that order; junction bases with no gene match: 8. Germline loops: CDR1 SGHDT, CDR2 YYEEEE. The CDR3 has 15 residues. The CDR3 bases are TGTGCCAGCAGCTTGGATCAGCGGAGCGGGGGTGAGCAGTTCTTC. Protein product: CASSLDQRSGGEQFF.

The J gene is TRBJ2-3, the V gene TRBV29-1; tentative D call: TRBD2 (5 bases). Trimming took off 8 bases at V and 1 base at J, with 16 bases between the two ends. CDR3 size: 14 residues. CDR1 is SQVTM, CDR2 ANQGSEA, per germline. The DNA for the CDR3 is TGCAGCCCTCGGCCAGCGGCACGCACAGATACGCAGTATTTT. Translating gives CSPRPAARTDTQYF.

This clonotype showed up just once. The V call is TRBV28, the J call TRBJ2-7, with no clear D. This CDR3 spans 13 amino acids. Germline assignment: CDR1 MDHEN and CDR2 SYDVKM. V was shortened by 1 base and J by 6 bases, with 10 bases between the two germline ends. The CDR3 reads CASSLSRMGEQYF. CDR3 DNA: TGTGCCAGCAGTTTATCCCGGATGGGCGAGCAGTACTTC.

The rearrangement links TRBV7-9 to TRBJ2-7, with D possibly matching TRBD1 (7 bases). V lost 2 bases and J lost 3, with 17 bases in between. The CDR3 sequence is 16 residues long. Germline assignment: CDR1 SEHNR and CDR2 FQNEAQ (reference sequence). CDR3 amino acids: CASSLQPGGPFYEQYF. The CDR3 DNA reads as TGTGCCAGCAGCTTACAACCAGGGGGGCCCTTCTACGAGCAGTACTTC.

V usage is TRBV28 and J usage is TRBJ2-1; perhaps TRBD2 as D (5 bases). Trimming pared 6 bases from V and 8 bases from J, leaving 8 bases between. Germline loops: CDR1 MDHEN, CDR2 SYDVKM. The CDR3 is 11 amino acids. The DNA of the CDR3 is TGTGCCAGCAGGGACTTCTATGAGCAGTTCTTC. This codes for CASRDFYEQFF. The entire variable domain, with the rest obtained from reference TRBV28 and TRBJ2-1, is as follows: DVKVTQSSRYLVKRTGEKVFLECVQDMDHENMFWYRQDPGLGLRLIYFSYDVKMKEKGDIPEGYSVSREKKERFSLILESASTNQTSMYLCASRDFYEQFFGPGTRLTVL.

This clonotype was counted a few times. The rearrangement joins TRBV20-1 to TRBJ1-1; tentative D call: TRBD1 (5 bases). Trimming shortened V by 6 bases and J by 0 bases, and 17 bases separated the two germline ends. Germline V gene lookup returns CDR1 DFQATT and CDR2 SNEGSKA (reference sequence). The CDR3 runs to 15 residues. CDR3 in amino acids: CSASRDGDMNTEAFF. CDR3 nucleotides: TGCAGTGCCTCCCGGGACGGTGATATGAACACTGAAGCTTTCTTT.

The rearrangement links TRBV24-1 to TRBJ2-2, with a weak D call TRBD1 (7 bases). CDR3 size: 14 residues. Trimming left V 5 bases short and J 5 bases short, with 11 bases between. Germline V gene sequence: CDR1 KGHDR, CDR2 SFDVKD. For the CDR3, the DNA is TGTGCCACCAGTGTTCCAGGGGGGACCGGGGAGCTGTTTTTT. This codes for CATSVPGGTGELFF.